This T cell receptor beta chain originates from a study of blood T cells in healthy people across ages. General study findings and limits: Both higher diversity and more naive CD4+ cells marked long-lived donors when set against aged donors.

The CDR3 consists of 13 residues. Germline CDR1 is MNHEY and CDR2 is SMNVEV (reference sequence). The germline V and J ends were trimmed by 5 bases and 7 bases, with 15 bases remaining between them. Notes on this clonotype: Its antigen is not identified.

The second PCR ran about 6 to 12 cycles with a sample-barcoded 5' primer and J-beta primers. TCRdb analysed the 5' RACE reads with MiXCR anew, one entry per CDR3 protein. The table lists more than 1.4 million distinct CDR3 sequences, 42% of them singletons, with roughly 7.7% in the top ten. The rearrangement links TRBV27 to TRBJ2-7; D not certain. Sequencing was carried out using blood. The clonotype originates from a woman aged 18-29 years in good health. This CDR3 reads CASSPIGNNEQYF. The CDR3 bases are TGTGCCAGCAGTCCGATAGGGAATAATGAGCAGTACTTC.